The 5 T cell receptor beta chains presented below share a single source sample, sequenced in a study of cytomegalovirus exposure and HLA in healthy donors. With 60 Vbeta and 13 Jbeta primers, the PCR was carried out. Only in-frame clones appear in the TCRdb table, and some are missing; sequencing was by immunoSEQ multiplex PCR. The sample shows about 150,000 clones, over 8% of them seen only once. Sequencing input: PBMCs. These TCRs come from a male donor in good health and CMV-seronegative.

The chain joins TRBV9 to TRBJ2-2, with TRBD1 matching over 9 bases. Losses at the gene ends were 4 bases for V and 5 bases for J; bases not matched to a gene: 9. The germline V gene encodes CDR1 SGDLS and CDR2 YYNGEE. The CDR3 extends over 16 amino acids. The CDR3 nucleotides read TGTGCCAGCAGCAACCCGACAGGGGGGGTAACCGGGGAGCTGTTTTTT. Translating it yields CASSNPTGGVTGELFF.

The genes are TRBV19 and TRBJ1-4; the D gene is possibly TRBD1 (5 bases). Germline values: CDR1 LNHDA, CDR2 SQIVND (reference sequence). V dropped 2 bases and J dropped 7 bases, with 14 bases sitting between them. CDR3 size: 15 residues. The CDR3 is CASSISAGRTEKLFF. The CDR3 coding sequence is TGTGCCAGTAGTATATCGGCAGGGAGGACTGAAAAACTGTTTTTT.

Here the CDR3 reads CASSLGLAGDTQYF. DNA for the CDR3: TGTGCCAGCAGCCTAGGACTAGCGGGAGATACGCAGTATTTT. This chain connects TRBV4-2 to TRBJ2-3, with 11 bases aligning to TRBD2. Trimming cost V 4 bases and J 5 bases; bases outside gene matches: 2. The CDR3 has 14 residues. From germline, CDR1 is LGHNA and CDR2 YNFKEQ.

The V call is TRBV19, the J call TRBJ1-4; 8 nucleotides align to TRBD1. V shed 4 bases and J 4 bases; nucleotides not matched to a gene: 11. The germline V gene has CDR1 LNHDA and CDR2 SQIVND (reference sequence). This CDR3 is built from 17 residues. The CDR3 is CASSTGQGYLNNEKLFF. The CDR3 DNA reads TGTGCCAGTAGTACCGGACAGGGCTACTTAAATAATGAAAAACTGTTTTTT.

This clone occurred a few times. This chain connects TRBV6-1 to TRBJ2-7; 10 bases are shared with TRBD2. CDR1 and CDR2 (germline): MNHNS, SASEGT. V shed 2 bases and J 4 bases; nucleotides not matched to a gene: 14. The CDR3 covers 18 residues. The CDR3 protein is CASSENPPLAGGRYEQYF. The CDR3 bases are TGTGCCAGCAGTGAAAACCCACCTTTAGCGGGAGGACGTTACGAGCAGTACTTC.